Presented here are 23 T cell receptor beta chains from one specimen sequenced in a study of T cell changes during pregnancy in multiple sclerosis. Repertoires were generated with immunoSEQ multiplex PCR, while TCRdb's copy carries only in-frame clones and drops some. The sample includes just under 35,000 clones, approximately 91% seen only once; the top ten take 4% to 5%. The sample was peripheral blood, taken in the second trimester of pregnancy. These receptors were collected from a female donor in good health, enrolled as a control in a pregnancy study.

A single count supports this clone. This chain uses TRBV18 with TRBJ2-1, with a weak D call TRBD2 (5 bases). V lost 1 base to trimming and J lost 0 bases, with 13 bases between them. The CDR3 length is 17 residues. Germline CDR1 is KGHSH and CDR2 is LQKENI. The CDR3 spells CASSPRPSRTSYNEQFF. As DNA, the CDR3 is TGTGCCAGCTCACCACGACCTAGCCGAACCTCCTACAATGAGCAGTTCTTC.

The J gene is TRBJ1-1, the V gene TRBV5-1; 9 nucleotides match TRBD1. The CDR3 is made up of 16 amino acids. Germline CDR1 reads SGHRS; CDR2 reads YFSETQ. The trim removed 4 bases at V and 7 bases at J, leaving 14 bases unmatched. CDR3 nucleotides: TGCGCCAGCAGCCCAAGATGGGACAGGGCGGGGGGTGAAGCTTTCTTT. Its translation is CASSPRWDRAGGEAFF.

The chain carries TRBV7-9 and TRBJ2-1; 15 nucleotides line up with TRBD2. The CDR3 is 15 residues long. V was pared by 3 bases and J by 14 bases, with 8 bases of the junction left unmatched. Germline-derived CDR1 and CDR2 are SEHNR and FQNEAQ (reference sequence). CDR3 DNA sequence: TGTGCCAGCAGCTTTTCGGGACTAGCGGGAGGTAATGAGTTCTTC. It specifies CASSFSGLAGGNEFF.

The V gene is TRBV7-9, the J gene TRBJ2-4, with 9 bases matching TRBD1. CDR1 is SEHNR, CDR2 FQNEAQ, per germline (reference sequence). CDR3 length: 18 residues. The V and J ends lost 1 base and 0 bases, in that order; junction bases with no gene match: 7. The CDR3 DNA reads TGTGCCAGCAGCTTAGGGGTCGGGACAGGGATAGCCAAAAACATTCAGTACTTC. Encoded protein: CASSLGVGTGIAKNIQYF. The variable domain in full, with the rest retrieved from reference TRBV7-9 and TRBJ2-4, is DTGVSQNPRHKITKRGQNVTFRCDPISEHNRLYWYRQTLGQGPEFLTYFQNEAQLEKSRLLSDRFSAERPKGSFSTLEIQRTEQGDSAMYLCASSLGVGTGIAKNIQYFGAGTRLSVL.

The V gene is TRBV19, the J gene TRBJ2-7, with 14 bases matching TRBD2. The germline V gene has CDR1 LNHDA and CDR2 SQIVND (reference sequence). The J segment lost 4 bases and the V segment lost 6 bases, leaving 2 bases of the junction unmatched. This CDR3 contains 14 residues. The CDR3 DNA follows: TGTGCCAGTAGAGGGACTAGCGGGAGTTACGAGCAGTACTTC. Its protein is CASRGTSGSYEQYF.

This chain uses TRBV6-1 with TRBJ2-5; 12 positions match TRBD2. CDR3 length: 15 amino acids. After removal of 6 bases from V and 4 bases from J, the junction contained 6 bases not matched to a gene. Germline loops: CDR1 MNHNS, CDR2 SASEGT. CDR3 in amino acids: CASSSSGRALETQYF. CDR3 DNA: TGTGCCAGCAGCTCTAGCGGGAGGGCCCTAGAGACCCAGTACTTC.

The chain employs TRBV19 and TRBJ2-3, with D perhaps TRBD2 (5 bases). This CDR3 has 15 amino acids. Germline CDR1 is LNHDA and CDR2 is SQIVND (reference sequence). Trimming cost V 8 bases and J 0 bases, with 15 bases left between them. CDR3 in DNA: TGTGCCAGTCACCTTAAACGGGGTAGCACAGATACGCAGTATTTT. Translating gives CASHLKRGSTDTQYF. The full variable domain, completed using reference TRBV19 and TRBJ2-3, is DGGITQSPKYLFRKEGQNVTLSCEQNLNHDAMYWYRQDPGQGLRLIYYSQIVNDFQKGDIAEGYSVSREKKESFPLTVTSAQKNPTAFYLCASHLKRGSTDTQYFGPGTRLTVL.

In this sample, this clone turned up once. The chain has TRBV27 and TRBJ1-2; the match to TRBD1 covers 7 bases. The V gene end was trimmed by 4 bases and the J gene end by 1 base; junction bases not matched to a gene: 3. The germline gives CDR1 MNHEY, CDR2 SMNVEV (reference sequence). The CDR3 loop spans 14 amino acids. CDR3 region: CASSSTGYNYGYTF. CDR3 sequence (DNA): TGTGCCAGCAGTTCGACAGGGTATAACTATGGCTACACCTTC.

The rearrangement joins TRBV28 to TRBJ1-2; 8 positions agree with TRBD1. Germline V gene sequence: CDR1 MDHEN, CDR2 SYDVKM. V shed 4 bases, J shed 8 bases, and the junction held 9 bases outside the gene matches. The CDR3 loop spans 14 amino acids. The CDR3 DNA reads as TGTGCCAGCAGTTCCGGACAGGGTGGGGGGGGCTACACCTTC. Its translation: CASSSGQGGGGYTF.

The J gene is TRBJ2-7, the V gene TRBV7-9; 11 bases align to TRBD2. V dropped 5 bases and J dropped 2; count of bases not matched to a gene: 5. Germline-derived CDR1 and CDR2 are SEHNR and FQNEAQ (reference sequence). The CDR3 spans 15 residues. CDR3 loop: CASSTGTSGPYEQYF. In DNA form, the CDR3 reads TGTGCCAGCAGCACCGGGACTAGCGGACCCTACGAGCAGTACTTC.

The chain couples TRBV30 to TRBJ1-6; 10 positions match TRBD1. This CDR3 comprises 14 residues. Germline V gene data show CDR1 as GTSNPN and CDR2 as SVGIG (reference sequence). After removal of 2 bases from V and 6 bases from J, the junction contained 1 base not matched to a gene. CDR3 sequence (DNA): TGTGCCTGGAGTAGGACAGGGGGTAATTCACCCCTCCACTTT. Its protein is CAWSRTGGNSPLHF.

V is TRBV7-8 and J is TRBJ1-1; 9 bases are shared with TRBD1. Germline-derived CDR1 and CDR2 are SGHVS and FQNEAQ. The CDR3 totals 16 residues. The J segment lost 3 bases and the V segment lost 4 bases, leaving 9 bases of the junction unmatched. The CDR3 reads CASSSPDRGGYTEAFF. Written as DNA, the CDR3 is TGTGCCAGCAGCTCTCCGGACAGGGGAGGGTACACTGAAGCTTTCTTT.

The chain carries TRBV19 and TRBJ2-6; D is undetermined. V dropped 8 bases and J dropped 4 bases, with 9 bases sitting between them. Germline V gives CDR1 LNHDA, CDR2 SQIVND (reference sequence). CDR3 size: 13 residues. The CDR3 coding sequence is TGTGCCAGTCGAAACTTCGGGGCCAACGTCCTGACTTTC. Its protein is CASRNFGANVLTF. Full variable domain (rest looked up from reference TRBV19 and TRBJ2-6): DGGITQSPKYLFRKEGQNVTLSCEQNLNHDAMYWYRQDPGQGLRLIYYSQIVNDFQKGDIAEGYSVSREKKESFPLTVTSAQKNPTAFYLCASRNFGANVLTFGAGSRLTVL.

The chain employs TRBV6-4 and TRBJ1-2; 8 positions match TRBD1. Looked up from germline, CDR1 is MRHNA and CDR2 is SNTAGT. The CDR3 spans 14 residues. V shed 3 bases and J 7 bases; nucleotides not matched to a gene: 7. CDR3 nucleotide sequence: TGTGCCAGCAGTGATTATGGACAGGGATCTGGCTACACCTTC. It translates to CASSDYGQGSGYTF.

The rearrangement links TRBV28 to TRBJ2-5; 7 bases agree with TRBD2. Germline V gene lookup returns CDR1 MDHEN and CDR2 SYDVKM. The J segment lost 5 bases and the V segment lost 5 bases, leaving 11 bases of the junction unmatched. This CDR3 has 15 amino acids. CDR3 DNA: TGTGCCAGCAGTCCCCGACTAGCCAGAAGGGAGACCCAGTACTTC. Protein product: CASSPRLARRETQYF. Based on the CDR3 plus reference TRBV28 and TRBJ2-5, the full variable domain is DVKVTQSSRYLVKRTGEKVFLECVQDMDHENMFWYRQDPGLGLRLIYFSYDVKMKEKGDIPEGYSVSREKKERFSLILESASTNQTSMYLCASSPRLARRETQYFGPGTRLLVL.

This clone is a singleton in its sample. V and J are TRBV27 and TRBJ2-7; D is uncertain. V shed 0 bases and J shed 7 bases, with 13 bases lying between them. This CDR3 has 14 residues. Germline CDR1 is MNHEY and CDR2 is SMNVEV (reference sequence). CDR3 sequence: CASSLSARASEQYF. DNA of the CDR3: TGTGCCAGCAGTTTATCGGCGAGAGCGAGTGAGCAGTACTTC.

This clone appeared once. The CDR3 DNA is TGCGCCAGCAGCTCTCAACAATCGGGCTATGGCTACACCTTC. This gives the protein CASSSQQSGYGYTF. The chain joins TRBV5-1 to TRBJ1-2; no clear D gene. The germline V gene has CDR1 SGHRS and CDR2 YFSETQ. V dropped 3 bases and J dropped 4 bases, with 13 bases sitting between them. The CDR3 spans 14 residues.

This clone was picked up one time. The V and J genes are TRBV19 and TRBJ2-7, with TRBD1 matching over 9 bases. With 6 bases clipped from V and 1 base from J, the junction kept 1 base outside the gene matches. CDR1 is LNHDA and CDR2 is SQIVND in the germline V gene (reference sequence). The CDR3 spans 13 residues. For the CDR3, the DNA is TGTGCCAGTAGGGACAGGGGTTCCTACGAGCAGTACTTC. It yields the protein CASRDRGSYEQYF.

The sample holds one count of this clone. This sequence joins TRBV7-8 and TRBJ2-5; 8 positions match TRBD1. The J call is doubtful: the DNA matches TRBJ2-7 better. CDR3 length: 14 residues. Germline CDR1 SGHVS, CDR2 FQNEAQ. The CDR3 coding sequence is TGTGCCAGCAGCTTAGGGGACAGGAACTACGAGCAGTACTTC. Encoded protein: CASSLGDRNYEQYF.

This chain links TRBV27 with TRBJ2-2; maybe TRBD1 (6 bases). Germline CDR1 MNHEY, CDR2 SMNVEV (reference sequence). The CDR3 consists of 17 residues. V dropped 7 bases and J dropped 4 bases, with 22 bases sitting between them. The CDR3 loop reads CASIPDRGRGGTGELFF. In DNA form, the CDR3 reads TGTGCCAGCATACCCGATCGTGGCAGGGGTGGCACCGGGGAGCTGTTTTTT.

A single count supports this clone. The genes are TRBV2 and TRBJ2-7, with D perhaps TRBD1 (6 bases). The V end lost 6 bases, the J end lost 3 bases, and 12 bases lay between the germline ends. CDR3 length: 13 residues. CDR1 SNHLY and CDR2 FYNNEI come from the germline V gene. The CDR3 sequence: CASSRQVGYEQYF. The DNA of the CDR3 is TGTGCCAGCAGCCGACAGGTAGGCTACGAGCAGTACTTC.

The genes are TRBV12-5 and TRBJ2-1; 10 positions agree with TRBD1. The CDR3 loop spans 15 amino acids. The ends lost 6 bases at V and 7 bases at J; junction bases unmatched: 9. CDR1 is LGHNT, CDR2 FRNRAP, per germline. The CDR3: CASGPGQGVRNEQFF. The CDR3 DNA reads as TGTGCTAGTGGCCCTGGACAGGGGGTGAGGAATGAGCAGTTCTTC.

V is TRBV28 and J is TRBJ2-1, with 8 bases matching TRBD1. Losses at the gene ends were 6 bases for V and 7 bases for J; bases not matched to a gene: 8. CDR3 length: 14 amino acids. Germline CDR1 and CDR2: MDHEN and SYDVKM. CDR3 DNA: TGTGCCAGCAGATCCCCTGGACAGGGTAATGAGCAGTTCTTC. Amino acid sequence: CASRSPGQGNEQFF. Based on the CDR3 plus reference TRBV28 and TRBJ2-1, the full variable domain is DVKVTQSSRYLVKRTGEKVFLECVQDMDHENMFWYRQDPGLGLRLIYFSYDVKMKEKGDIPEGYSVSREKKERFSLILESASTNQTSMYLCASRSPGQGNEQFFGPGTRLTVL.